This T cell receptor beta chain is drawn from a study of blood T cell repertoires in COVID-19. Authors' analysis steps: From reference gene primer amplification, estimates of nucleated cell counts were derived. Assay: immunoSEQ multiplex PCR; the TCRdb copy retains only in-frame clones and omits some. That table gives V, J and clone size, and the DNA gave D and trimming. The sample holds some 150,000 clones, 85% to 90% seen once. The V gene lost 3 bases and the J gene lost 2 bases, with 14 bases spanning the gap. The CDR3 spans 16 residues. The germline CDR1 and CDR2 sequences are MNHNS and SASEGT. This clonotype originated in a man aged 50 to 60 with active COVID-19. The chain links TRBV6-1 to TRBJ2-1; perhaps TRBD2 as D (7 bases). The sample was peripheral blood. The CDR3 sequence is CASSDRAGGPYNEQFF. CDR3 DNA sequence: TGTGCCAGCAGTGACAGGGCCGGGGGGCCCTACAATGAGCAGTTCTTC.